This TCR beta chain was profiled in a study of blood T cell repertoires in COVID-19. Background on the study: Acute and convalescent COVID-19 samples came from the United States, Italy and Spain. The cDNA or gDNA used as material had been derived from T cells, B-cell-depleted T cells, or PBMCs.

Methods used by the authors: The assay estimated nucleated cells by amplifying reference gene primers. Produced via immunoSEQ multiplex PCR; TCRdb's table is partial and in-frame only. V and J calls and clone size are copied from that table; D and trimming were computed from the DNA. The sample shows about 220,000 clones, 80% to 85% of them seen only once. The CDR3 is 15 residues long. Germline V gene sequence: CDR1 MDHEN, CDR2 SYDVKM. Unmatched junction bases numbered 14, after V lost 5 bases and J lost 8 bases. This TCR was recovered from a woman between 25 and 40 years old who had recovered from COVID-19. Sequencing was done on a sample of peripheral blood. The V and J genes are TRBV28 and TRBJ1-2, with 7 bases fitting TRBD1. The CDR3 protein is CASSLGGKGAHGYTF. In nucleotides, the CDR3 is TGTGCCAGCAGTCTAGGGGGCAAGGGGGCCCACGGCTACACCTTC.